The sequence of this TCR beta chain was determined in a study of T-cell memory formation after mild COVID-19. TCRdb reprocessed the 5' RACE reads with MiXCR, giving one entry per CDR3 protein. The sample contains just under 550,000 distinct CDR3 sequences, just over 20% of which appear only once. Germline loops: CDR1 SQVTM, CDR2 ANQGSEA. The CDR3 has 13 residues. V lost 4 bases to trimming and J lost 2 bases; unmatched junction nucleotides: 1. This chain joins TRBV29-1 and TRBJ1-5; TRBD1 matches 8 bases. Sample: PBMCs or a T cell subset sorted from them (not recorded which). This TCR derives from an adult woman who had mild COVID-19 (a few samples of this study predate the infection). Cell type and time point are not known. The CDR3 protein is CSVADRGNQPQHF. CDR3 nucleotide sequence: TGCAGCGTTGCGGACAGGGGCAATCAGCCCCAGCATTTT. Full variable domain (outside the CDR3, taken from reference TRBV29-1 and TRBJ1-5): SAVISQKPSRDICQRGTSLTIQCQVDSQVTMMFWYRQQPGQSLTLIATANQGSEATYESGFVIDKFPISRPNLTFSTLTVSNMSPEDSSIYLCSVADRGNQPQHFGDGTRLSIL.